One sample yielded the 15 T cell receptor beta chains listed below, sequenced in a study of blood T cell repertoires in COVID-19. The data were produced by immunoSEQ multiplex PCR, yet TCRdb's version contains in-frame clones alone and is incomplete. The profile shows fewer than 500,000 clones, more than 80% of them singletons. Sequenced sample: peripheral blood. These receptors were obtained from a woman in her thirties with active or convalescent COVID-19.

The V call is TRBV19, the J call TRBJ1-5, with 8 bases identical to TRBD1. The CDR3 is 15 residues long. V lost 7 bases to trimming and J lost 6 bases; unmatched junction nucleotides: 11. Germline lookup yields CDR1 LNHDA and CDR2 SQIVND (reference sequence). DNA for the CDR3: TGTGCCAGTATTAGGACAGGGACTTTCGGTCAGCCCCAGCATTTT. Protein: CASIRTGTFGQPQHF.

This chain connects TRBV5-4 to TRBJ1-1, with 12 bases aligning to TRBD1. The V gene end was trimmed by 9 bases and the J gene end by 1 base; junction bases not matched to a gene: 7. The CDR3 is made up of 15 amino acids. Germline lookup yields CDR1 SGHNT and CDR2 YYREEE (reference sequence). The CDR3, as DNA: TGTGCCAATGGGGACAGGGGGCTGGCGAACACTGAAGCTTTCTTT. Residues: CANGDRGLANTEAFF. The entire variable domain, with the rest obtained from reference TRBV5-4 and TRBJ1-1, is as follows: ETGVTQSPTHLIKTRGQQVTLRCSSQSGHNTVSWYQQALGQGPQFIFQYYREEENGRGNFPPRFSGLQFPNYSSELNVNALELDDSALYLCANGDRGLANTEAFFGQGTRLTVV.

The chain has TRBV6-5 and TRBJ2-2, with D perhaps matching TRBD1 (5 bases). The V gene lost 3 bases and the J gene lost 8 bases, with 16 bases spanning the gap. This CDR3 contains 15 residues. Germline values: CDR1 MNHEY, CDR2 SVGAGI. This CDR3 reads CASSYLTASGGELFF. The DNA of the CDR3 is TGTGCCAGCAGTTATTTGACAGCATCAGGGGGGGAGCTGTTTTTT.

The chain combines TRBV13 with TRBJ1-2; a possible D gene is TRBD1 (6 bases). The length of the CDR3 is 15 residues. The germline CDR1 and CDR2 sequences are PRHDT and FYEKMQ (reference sequence). Trimming removed 2 bases at V and 7 bases at J, with 17 bases between. The CDR3 protein is CASSLYSGGKGGYTF. In nucleotides, the CDR3 is TGTGCCAGCAGCTTATATTCGGGGGGCAAGGGTGGCTACACCTTC.

Worth noting for this clone: Other nucleotide sequences from this sample produce the same CDR3. The gene calls are TRBV18 and TRBJ1-2; possibly TRBD1 for D (6 bases). This CDR3 comprises 13 residues. Germline CDR1 and CDR2: KGHSH and LQKENI. V was trimmed by 3 bases and J by 6 bases, leaving 11 bases between them. The CDR3 coding sequence is TGTGCCAGCTCACCGACAGGTTTGAATGGCTACACCTTC. It specifies CASSPTGLNGYTF.

This clone was seen just once. The V gene is TRBV15, the J gene TRBJ1-4, with 8 positions matching TRBD1. The CDR3 runs 16 residues. In germline, CDR1 is LNHNV, CDR2 YYDKDF (reference sequence). V trimming: 1 base; J trimming: 4 bases; junction bases outside the gene matches: 5. The CDR3 loop reads CATSRGRTGINEKLFF. Written as DNA, the CDR3 is TGTGCCACCAGCAGAGGCAGGACAGGGATTAATGAAAAACTGTTTTTT.

The chain employs TRBV5-8 and TRBJ2-7; D gene uncertain. Trimming pared 2 bases from V and 4 bases from J, leaving 10 bases between. The CDR3 contains 13 residues. Germline CDR1 SGHTS, CDR2 YDEGEE. The CDR3 sequence is CASSFFLRYEQYF. For the CDR3, the DNA is TGTGCCAGCAGCTTTTTTTTGCGATACGAGCAGTACTTC.

This chain links TRBV25-1 with TRBJ1-2, with 9 positions matching TRBD1. Trimming took 3 bases from V and 5 from J; bases not matched to a gene: 7. Germline V gene lookup returns CDR1 MGHDK and CDR2 SYGVNS. The CDR3 is made up of 15 amino acids. CDR3 sequence (DNA): TGTGCCAGCAGTGAGGACAGGGGTGAAAAGTATGGCTACACCTTC. Amino acids: CASSEDRGEKYGYTF.

Turning to this clone: Different DNA sequences within this sample yield the same CDR3. The chain links TRBV5-1 to TRBJ1-1; TRBD1 might be the D (5 bases). Germline V gene data show CDR1 as SGHRS and CDR2 as YFSETQ. V shed 7 bases and J shed 1 base, with 14 bases lying between them. The CDR3 extends over 14 amino acids. The CDR3 region is CASGTGTKNTEAFF. CDR3 DNA: TGCGCCAGCGGGACCGGGACTAAGAACACTGAAGCTTTCTTT.

The rearrangement uses TRBV3-1 (or the pseudogene TRBV3-2) and TRBJ2-1; TRBD2 aligns across 8 bases. Unmatched junction bases numbered 4, after V lost 1 base and J lost 2 bases. There are 16 residues in the CDR3. CDR1 is LGHDT, CDR2 YNNKEL, per germline (reference sequence). CDR3 nucleotide sequence: TGTGCCAGCAGCCAAGTATACGGGGGGGCCTACAATGAGCAGTTCTTC. Translating gives CASSQVYGGAYNEQFF.

The chain combines TRBV3-1 (or the pseudogene TRBV3-2) with TRBJ1-1; D is unresolved. In germline, CDR1 is LGHDT, CDR2 YNNKEL (reference sequence). This CDR3 spans 13 amino acids. Trimming took off 2 bases at V and 4 bases at J, with 8 bases between the two ends. The CDR3 DNA follows: TGTGCCAGCAGCCAACTCGAGAGCACTGAAGCTTTCTTT. It codes for CASSQLESTEAFF.

The V and J genes are TRBV29-1 and TRBJ1-1; unclear D gene. Trimming left V 0 bases short and J 8 bases short, with 10 bases between. The CDR3 length is 12 residues. Per the germline V gene, CDR1 is SQVTM and CDR2 is ANQGSEA. This chain's CDR3 is CSVEEGRAEAFF. CDR3 DNA: TGCAGCGTTGAAGAGGGCCGAGCCGAAGCTTTCTTT.

V and J are TRBV6-2 or TRBV6-3 and TRBJ1-3, with D maybe TRBD1 (5 bases). V shed 5 bases and J shed 7 bases, with 21 bases lying between them. The CDR3 runs to 16 residues. Germline V gives CDR1 MNHEY, CDR2 SVGEGT. This CDR3 is CASSDELPRGRNTIYF. In nucleotides, the CDR3 is TGTGCCAGCAGTGACGAGTTACCGCGGGGCAGGAACACCATATATTTT.

The J gene is TRBJ1-1, the V gene TRBV5-1, with 7 bases aligning to TRBD1. Germline trimming cut 4 bases from V and 4 bases from J; bases unmatched to any gene: 10. The CDR3 length is 15 residues. Germline CDR1 is SGHRS and CDR2 is YFSETQ. The CDR3, as DNA: TGCGCCAGCAGCCCCGACCCGGGACAGCCCACTGAAGCTTTCTTT. Its translation is CASSPDPGQPTEAFF.

CDR3 DNA: TGTGCCAGCAGCGTTGGAGTGACGGGAATGGGCTATGGCTACACCTTC. Its translation is CASSVGVTGMGYGYTF. V is TRBV9 and J is TRBJ1-2; D is ambiguous. Germline lookup yields CDR1 SGDLS and CDR2 YYNGEE. Trimming pared 2 bases from V and 4 bases from J, leaving 18 bases between. The length of the CDR3 is 16 residues.